This is a list of T cell receptor beta chains from one sample in a study of lymphopenia after photon versus proton radiotherapy. The protocol was immunoSEQ multiplex PCR, while the TCRdb copy is restricted to in-frame clones and leaves out a portion. Here the sample spans more than 9,500 clones, 70% to 90% being singletons. This material consisted of peripheral blood, taken from a patient treated with proton-based radiotherapy. These receptors came from a man aged 55 to 70 with pancreatic cancer. Each CDR3 is given with its conserved first and last residue. A D gene is named only where the DNA matches it firmly. A clone size is listed for some rows: how often the clone was seen (once, few, many), or a class if it is expanded.

d_call clone_size j_call v_call cdr3_nt cdr3_aa
NA NA TRBJ1-4 TRBV14 TGTGCCAGCAGCCCAGACCTCGATGAAAAACTGTTTTTT CASSPDLDEKLFF
NA few TRBJ1-2 TRBV5-6 TGTGCCAGCAGCACCAGGGATGGCTACACCTTC CASSTRDGYTF
NA NA TRBJ1-5 TRBV28 TGTGCCAGCAGTGCCATGACGGTTCCAAAAGGCAATCAGCCCCAGCATTTT CASSAMTVPKGNQPQHF
NA NA TRBJ2-2 TRBV25-1 TGTGCCAGCAGTGAAACGGACAGTGCGCCTTGTACCGGGGAGCTGTTTTTT CASSETDSAPCTGELFF
NA NA TRBJ2-7 TRBV19 TGTGCCAGTAGTATTCAATTGGGAAACGAGCAGTACTTC CASSIQLGNEQYF
NA NA TRBJ2-5 TRBV18 TGTGCCAGCTCACAACAAGAGACCCAGTACTTC CASSQQETQYF
NA once TRBJ1-4 TRBV19 TGTGCCACCACCCGTCGGGGAGTACGAGATGAAAAACTGTTTTTT CATTRRGVRDEKLFF
NA NA TRBJ2-7 TRBV5-4 TGTGCCAGCAGCTCACAGGGTAGCGAGCAGTACTTC CASSSQGSEQYF
NA NA TRBJ2-3 TRBV29-1 TGCAGCGGTGGGGGGCGCTACCCAGATACGCAGTATTTT CSGGGRYPDTQYF
TRBD1 NA TRBJ2-1 TRBV19 TGTGCCAGTAGGACCGACAGGGTTGGATACAATGAGCAGTTCTTC CASRTDRVGYNEQFF
NA NA TRBJ1-5 TRBV28 TGTGCCAGCAGTTTTCAACGACCCGGGAGCAATCAGCCCCAGCATTTT CASSFQRPGSNQPQHF
NA NA TRBJ2-5 TRBV11-2 TGTGCCAGCAGCGTGGCTAGGTGGTCGGAAGAGACCCAGTACTTC CASSVARWSEETQYF
TRBD1 NA TRBJ1-2 TRBV6-5 TGTGCCAGCAGTTACGGTACAGGGGGTCGCGGCTATGGCTACACCTTC CASSYGTGGRGYGYTF
NA NA TRBJ2-7 TRBV6-6 TGTGCCAGCAGTTATTCCCAGGACGGTAGTTGGGAGCAGTACTTC CASSYSQDGSWEQYF
NA NA TRBJ1-1 TRBV30 TGTGCCTGGAGAGTCTACGGCAACCCTGAAGCTTTCTTT CAWRVYGNPEAFF
TRBD2 NA TRBJ2-7 TRBV5-8 TGTGCCAGCACCTCCCGGGGGGGGCGAGAGCAGTACTTC CASTSRGGREQYF
TRBD1 NA TRBJ1-6 TRBV30 TGTGCCTGGAGGGGACAGGGTCTCATCAATTCACCCCTCCACTTT CAWRGQGLINSPLHF
NA NA TRBJ1-5 TRBV6-5 TGTGCCAGCATGATGAGTCTTGGTCAGCCCCAGCATTTT CASMMSLGQPQHF
NA NA TRBJ1-1 TRBV9 TGTGCCAGCAGCAACGGAGCTGAAGCTTTCTTT CASSNGAEAFF
NA NA TRBJ2-3 TRBV27 TGTGCCAGCAGACTTACAGGGAATTCGCCCACAGATACGCAGTATTTT CASRLTGNSPTDTQYF
NA once TRBJ2-5 TRBV6-5 TGTGCCAGCAGTACTACCCAGGGGGGCGGTGAGACCCAGTACTTC CASSTTQGGGETQYF
NA NA TRBJ1-5 TRBV9 TGTGCCAGCAGCCCCCGAGTCCGCTTGACAGTAATCCATAGCAATCAGCCCCAGCATTTT CASSPRVRLTVIHSNQPQHF
TRBD2 NA TRBJ2-7 TRBV28 TGTGCCAGCAGGTCAGTAGCGGGAGTTTGGTACGAGCAGTACTTC CASRSVAGVWYEQYF